This passage covers 12 T cell receptor beta chains from one sample sequenced in a study of radiotherapy plus CTLA-4 blockade in lung cancer. Clones were read by immunoSEQ multiplex PCR, and TCRdb kept only the in-frame ones, dropping some. Among approximately 67,000 clones listed, approximately 82% were seen once. The sequencing used peripheral blood, collected from a patient treated with radiotherapy plus ipilimumab. These receptors originate from a human donor with non-small cell lung cancer who had a partial response to radiotherapy plus ipilimumab.

V usage is TRBV27 and J usage is TRBJ2-1; 14 bases fit TRBD2. With 5 bases clipped from V and 0 bases from J, the junction kept 12 bases outside the gene matches. The CDR3 runs 20 residues. Germline assignment: CDR1 MNHEY and CDR2 SMNVEV (reference sequence). CDR3 coding DNA: TGTGCCAGCAGTCGGGCCGGGACTAGCGGGAGTCTGGGCTCCTACAATGAGCAGTTCTTC. Its translation is CASSRAGTSGSLGSYNEQFF.

This clone was counted a few times. V is TRBV4-1 and J is TRBJ1-5; TRBD1 agrees at 7 bases. Germline V gene sequence: CDR1 MGHRA, CDR2 YSYEKL. The CDR3 is 17 residues long. The junction had 9 bases not matched to a gene; V was cut back by 0 bases and J by 4 bases. CDR3 in amino acids: CASSQDRIVTGNQPQHF. In nucleotides, the CDR3 is TGCGCCAGCAGCCAAGATCGGATTGTGACAGGGAATCAGCCCCAGCATTTT.

The J gene is TRBJ2-3, the V gene TRBV5-4; TRBD2 aligns across 14 bases. V lost 4 bases, J lost 3 bases, and 10 bases stayed unmatched. The germline gives CDR1 SGHNT, CDR2 YYREEE (reference sequence). This CDR3 has 18 residues. CDR3 in amino acids: CASSNVGLAGEGTDTQYF. The CDR3 DNA is TGTGCCAGCAGCAATGTGGGACTAGCGGGAGAGGGAACAGATACGCAGTATTTT.

The chain recombines TRBV6-6 with TRBJ2-1; D might be TRBD1 (6 bases). The length of the CDR3 is 16 residues. Germline values: CDR1 MNHNY, CDR2 SVGAGI (reference sequence). Trimming removed 4 bases from V and 7 bases from J, with 20 bases in between. In DNA, the CDR3 is TGTGCCAGCAGTTCCTCTTGGGGGCCTTCGGGGAATGAGCAGTTCTTC. Its translation: CASSSSWGPSGNEQFF.

The chain is built from TRBV18 and TRBJ2-7, with a tentative D call TRBD1 (6 bases). Germline-derived CDR1 and CDR2 are KGHSH and LQKENI. The CDR3 runs 14 residues. The V and J ends lost 4 bases and 2 bases respectively, with 12 bases between them. CDR3 in amino acids: CASSHRDNTYEQYF. The CDR3 bases are TGTGCCAGCTCACATAGGGACAACACCTACGAGCAGTACTTC.

V gene TRBV15 combines with J gene TRBJ1-1, with a tentative D call TRBD1 (5 bases). Trimming removed 2 bases from V and 2 bases from J, with 15 bases in between. CDR3 length: 16 amino acids. Germline values: CDR1 LNHNV, CDR2 YYDKDF (reference sequence). CDR3 nucleotides: TGTGCCACCAGCAGAAAAAACAGGAACTTAAACACTGAAGCTTTCTTT. This sequence encodes CATSRKNRNLNTEAFF.

This chain uses TRBV28 with TRBJ2-7, with 7 bases that match TRBD2. The germline gives CDR1 MDHEN, CDR2 SYDVKM. This CDR3 is built from 16 residues. The J segment lost 0 bases and the V segment lost 2 bases, leaving 7 bases of the junction unmatched. In DNA form, the CDR3 reads TGTGCCAGCAGTTTAAAGGGCGGGAGTTACTCCTACGAGCAGTACTTC. It yields the protein CASSLKGGSYSYEQYF.

The CDR3 loop is CASSLELSGRETQYF. CDR3 DNA: TGTGCCAGCAGCTTAGAACTGTCAGGGCGGGAGACCCAGTACTTC. V is TRBV7-9 and J is TRBJ2-5; weak D call: TRBD1 (5 bases). The CDR3 contains 15 residues. The V gene lost 1 base and the J gene lost 5 bases, with 14 bases spanning the gap. Germline values: CDR1 SEHNR, CDR2 FQNEAQ (reference sequence).

The chain joins TRBV27 to TRBJ2-7; D gene uncertain. V gave up 3 bases and J gave up 6 bases, with 6 bases separating them. The CDR3 covers 11 residues. The germline CDR1 and CDR2 sequences are MNHEY and SMNVEV (reference sequence). The CDR3 nucleotides are TGTGCCAGCAGTTTGAGAGGCGAGCAGTACTTC. Its protein product is CASSLRGEQYF.

The J gene is TRBJ1-2, the V gene TRBV30, with D possibly matching TRBD1 (6 bases). Per germline, CDR1 GTSNPN and CDR2 SVGIG (reference sequence). The V gene lost 2 bases and the J gene lost 4 bases, with 20 bases spanning the gap. The CDR3 runs 16 residues. For the CDR3, the DNA is TGTGCCTGGAGTCCCACCGGGGGGGCGTATCCCTATGGCTACACCTTC. This encodes CAWSPTGGAYPYGYTF.

The rearrangement joins TRBV29-1 to TRBJ1-1, with D maybe TRBD1 (5 bases). Trimming took 0 bases from V and 4 from J, leaving 12 bases between them. CDR3 length: 14 residues. Germline-derived CDR1 and CDR2 are SQVTM and ANQGSEA. CDR3 in DNA: TGCAGCGTTGAAGATACGGCAGGGCGCACTGAAGCTTTCTTT. Translating gives CSVEDTAGRTEAFF. Full variable domain (rest looked up from reference TRBV29-1 and TRBJ1-1): SAVISQKPSRDICQRGTSLTIQCQVDSQVTMMFWYRQQPGQSLTLIATANQGSEATYESGFVIDKFPISRPNLTFSTLTVSNMSPEDSSIYLCSVEDTAGRTEAFFGQGTRLTVV.

This clone was seen once. This chain connects TRBV28 to TRBJ2-7; the D gene is possibly TRBD1 (6 bases). The length of the CDR3 is 14 residues. CDR1 and CDR2 from the germline V gene are MDHEN and SYDVKM. V dropped 6 bases and J dropped 3 bases, with 15 bases sitting between them. The CDR3 spells CASSQPGHLYEQYF. The CDR3 coding sequence is TGTGCCAGCAGCCAGCCGGGACACCTCTACGAGCAGTACTTC.